One and the same sample provided the 10 T cell receptor beta chains below, sequenced in a study of CD8 T cells in ankylosing spondylitis. Regarding the study as a whole: A motif in TCR beta, a set of 8 or 9 highly homologous variants, appeared characteristic of ankylosing spondylitis blood.

MiXCR was run by TCRdb on the 5' RACE reads, yielding one entry per CDR3 protein. The data hold about 700,000 distinct CDR3 sequences, with 15% to 20% observed a single time. For these TCRs, the target antigens are not known. The sequencing input was blood, either unsorted or a sorted T cell fraction (not recorded which). Source of these receptors: a male donor with ankylosing spondylitis.

The genes are TRBV7-2 and TRBJ2-5, with D perhaps TRBD2 (7 bases). CDR3 length: 15 amino acids. Trimming stripped 5 bases from V and 7 bases from J, with 20 bases between. In germline, CDR1 is SGHTA, CDR2 FQGNSA. This chain's CDR3 is CASSPSNGGLGTQYF. The CDR3 DNA reads TGTGCCAGCAGCCCTTCGAACGGGGGGCTGGGGACCCAGTACTTC.

This clonotype was picked up a small number of times. The V call is TRBV12-3 or TRBV12-4, the J call TRBJ1-2; D possibly corresponds to TRBD1 (6 bases). Deletions cut 2 bases from V and 12 bases from J, with 16 bases between. This CDR3 is 13 amino acids long. CDR3 in amino acids: CASSLNRGTSDTF. The CDR3 DNA is TGTGCCAGCAGTTTAAATAGGGGGACATCAGACACCTTC.

V usage is TRBV29-1 and J usage is TRBJ2-2, with 8 nucleotides matching TRBD2. This CDR3 has 15 amino acids. The V segment lost 4 bases and the J segment 6 bases; nucleotides outside the gene matches: 10. The V gene's germline CDR1 is SQVTM and CDR2 ANQGSEA. The CDR3 spells CSVVPGGAISGELFF. CDR3 nucleotides: TGCAGCGTTGTTCCCGGGGGGGCGATCTCCGGGGAGCTGTTTTTT.

The rearrangement joins TRBV28 to TRBJ2-1, with a tentative D call TRBD2 (7 bases). Trimming took off 6 bases at V and 0 bases at J, with 18 bases between the two ends. The length of the CDR3 is 17 residues. The germline V gene encodes CDR1 MDHEN and CDR2 SYDVKM. CDR3 sequence reads: CASSPVGGGSSYNEQFF. The CDR3 DNA reads as TGTGCCAGCAGCCCCGTCGGGGGCGGGAGCTCCTACAATGAGCAGTTCTTC.

This sequence joins TRBV7-2 and TRBJ2-7; D is possibly TRBD1 (6 bases). CDR1 SGHTA and CDR2 FQGNSA come from the germline V gene. V lost 6 bases, J lost 3 bases, and 15 bases lay in between. CDR3 size: 14 residues. DNA for the CDR3: TGTGCCAGCAGTTATTTCGACAGGAACTACGAGCAGTACTTC. Translated, it gives CASSYFDRNYEQYF.

The chain couples TRBV20-1 to TRBJ2-1; either TRBD1 or TRBD2 may supply D (6 bases each). Germline values: CDR1 DFQATT, CDR2 SNEGSKA (reference sequence). The V gene lost 7 bases and the J gene lost 4 bases, with 11 bases spanning the gap. This CDR3 has 12 amino acids. The CDR3 DNA is TGCAGTGGGCGGAGGGGGTACAATGAGCAGTTCTTC. Its protein product is CSGRRGYNEQFF.

This clonotype turned up a few times. The chain is built from TRBV7-9 and TRBJ2-7; tentatively, D is TRBD1 or TRBD2 (5 bases each). The CDR3 sequence is 14 residues long. Trimming took 5 bases from V and 6 from J, leaving 17 bases between them. Looked up from germline, CDR1 is SEHNR and CDR2 is FQNEAQ (reference sequence). The CDR3 nucleotides read TGTGCCAGCAGCCCCTGGAGGCAGGGTGGCGAGCAGTACTTC. Protein product: CASSPWRQGGEQYF.

The chain couples TRBV29-1 to TRBJ1-2; the match to TRBD1 covers 7 bases. Unmatched junction bases numbered 9, after V lost 1 base and J lost 4 bases. The CDR3 extends over 15 amino acids. CDR1 and CDR2 (germline): SQVTM, ANQGSEA. The CDR3 region is CSVEVLKGARYGYTF. The CDR3 DNA sequence: TGCAGCGTTGAAGTATTGAAGGGGGCGCGCTATGGCTACACCTTC.

This clonotype was counted between two and nine times. The chain joins TRBV20-1 to TRBJ1-2; tentative D call: TRBD1 (5 bases). V was clipped by 1 base and J by 11 bases, with 17 bases between them. Germline-derived CDR1 and CDR2 are DFQATT and SNEGSKA (reference sequence). This CDR3 has 13 amino acids. CDR3 in amino acids: CSARGSFGRGYTF. The CDR3 bases are TGCAGTGCTAGAGGATCATTCGGGAGGGGTTACACCTTC.

This clonotype was seen a handful of times. The chain is built from TRBV9 and TRBJ1-3; 9 nucleotides align to TRBD1. This CDR3 region has 17 residues. V lost 3 bases and J lost 0; bases outside the gene matches: 7. CDR1 is SGDLS, CDR2 YYNGEE, per germline. The CDR3 loop is CASSAGQGPNSGNTIYF. The CDR3 nucleotides are TGTGCCAGCAGCGCCGGACAGGGGCCCAACTCTGGAAACACCATATATTTT.